The clone carrying this TCR beta chain was recorded once. The target antigen is unknown. The CDR3 contains 15 residues. Germline V gene sequence: CDR1 LNHDA, CDR2 SQIVND (reference sequence). Trimming pared 3 bases from V and 3 bases from J, leaving 11 bases between. The entry originates in a study of cytomegalovirus exposure and HLA in healthy donors. PCR was performed using 60 Vbeta and 13 Jbeta primers. TCRdb keeps only in-frame clones here, not all; method: immunoSEQ multiplex PCR. This table holds some 140,000 clones, more than 70% found once. The study, taken as a whole, reports: According to a later analysis, most TCR beta chains associated with CMV appeared HLA-restricted. In a later analysis, an Asian-associated ancestry cluster reportedly showed fewer N-insertions than the approximately 660-donor mean.

This chain connects TRBV19 to TRBJ1-4; D ambiguous. The receptor's source is a man aged 40-50 years in good health and CMV-seronegative. Sequencing was carried out using PBMCs. The CDR3 DNA follows: TGTGCCAGTAGTATGATGCAGGTCGCTAATGAAAAACTGTTTTTT. As protein: CASSMMQVANEKLFF.